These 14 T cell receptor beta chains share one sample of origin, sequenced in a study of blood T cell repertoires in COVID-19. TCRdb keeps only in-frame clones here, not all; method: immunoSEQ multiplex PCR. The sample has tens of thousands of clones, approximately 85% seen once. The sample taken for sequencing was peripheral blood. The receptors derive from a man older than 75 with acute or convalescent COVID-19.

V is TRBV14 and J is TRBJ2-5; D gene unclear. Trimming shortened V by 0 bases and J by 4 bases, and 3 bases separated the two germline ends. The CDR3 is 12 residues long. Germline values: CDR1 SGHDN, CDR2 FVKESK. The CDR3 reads CASSQDLETQYF. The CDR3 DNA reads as TGTGCCAGCAGCCAAGATCTAGAGACCCAGTACTTC.

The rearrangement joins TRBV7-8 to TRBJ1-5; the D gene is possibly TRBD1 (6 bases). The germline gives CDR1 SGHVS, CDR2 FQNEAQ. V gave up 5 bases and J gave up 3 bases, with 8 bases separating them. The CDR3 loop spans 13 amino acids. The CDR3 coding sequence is TGTGCCAGCAGCCGACAGGACAATCAGCCCCAGCATTTT. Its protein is CASSRQDNQPQHF.

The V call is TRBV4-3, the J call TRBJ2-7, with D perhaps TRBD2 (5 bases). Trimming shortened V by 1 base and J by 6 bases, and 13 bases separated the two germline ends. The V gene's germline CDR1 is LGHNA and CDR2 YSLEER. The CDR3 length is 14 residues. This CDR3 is CASSQVGRGGEQYF. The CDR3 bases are TGCGCCAGCAGCCAAGTGGGTCGAGGAGGCGAGCAGTACTTC.

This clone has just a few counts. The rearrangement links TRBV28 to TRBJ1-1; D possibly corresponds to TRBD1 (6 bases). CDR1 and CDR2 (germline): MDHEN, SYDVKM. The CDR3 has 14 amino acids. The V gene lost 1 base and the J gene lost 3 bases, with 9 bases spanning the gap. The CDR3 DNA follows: TGTGCCAGCAGTTTATTATCAGGGGACACTGAAGCTTTCTTT. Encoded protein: CASSLLSGDTEAFF.

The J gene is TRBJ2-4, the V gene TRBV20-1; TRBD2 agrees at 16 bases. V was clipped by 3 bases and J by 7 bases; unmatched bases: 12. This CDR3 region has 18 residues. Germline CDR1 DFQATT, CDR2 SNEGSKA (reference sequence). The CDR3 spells CSASGDGTSGGAQNIQYF. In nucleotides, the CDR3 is TGCAGTGCTAGTGGGGATGGGACTAGCGGGGGGGCCCAGAACATTCAGTACTTC.

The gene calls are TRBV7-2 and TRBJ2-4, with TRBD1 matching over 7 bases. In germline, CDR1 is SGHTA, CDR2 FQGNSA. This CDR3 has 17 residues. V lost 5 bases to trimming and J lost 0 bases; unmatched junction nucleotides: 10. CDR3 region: CASSSRQGSLAKNIQYF. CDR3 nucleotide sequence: TGTGCCAGCAGCAGCCGACAGGGTAGTTTAGCCAAAAACATTCAGTACTTC. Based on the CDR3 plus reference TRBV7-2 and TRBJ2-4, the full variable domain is GAGVSQSPSNKVTEKGKDVELRCDPISGHTALYWYRQSLGQGLEFLIYFQGNSAPDKSGLPSDRFSAERTGGSVSTLTIQRTQQEDSAVYLCASSSRQGSLAKNIQYFGAGTRLSVL.

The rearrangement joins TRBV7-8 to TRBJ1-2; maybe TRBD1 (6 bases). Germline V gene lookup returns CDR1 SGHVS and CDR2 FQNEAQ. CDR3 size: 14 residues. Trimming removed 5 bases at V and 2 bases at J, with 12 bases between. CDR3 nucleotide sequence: TGTGCCAGCAGCCCCGGACAGCTAAACTATGGCTACACCTTC. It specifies CASSPGQLNYGYTF.

CDR3 DNA sequence: TGTGCCGCGGCCGGGACTAGCGGGAGAAGCGGAACCGGGGAGCTGTTTTTT. Translation gives CAAAGTSGRSGTGELFF. The chain employs TRBV24-1 and TRBJ2-2; 14 bases align to TRBD2. The CDR3 loop spans 17 amino acids. The germline gives CDR1 KGHDR, CDR2 SFDVKD. J lost 5 bases, V lost 12 bases, and 13 bases had no gene match.

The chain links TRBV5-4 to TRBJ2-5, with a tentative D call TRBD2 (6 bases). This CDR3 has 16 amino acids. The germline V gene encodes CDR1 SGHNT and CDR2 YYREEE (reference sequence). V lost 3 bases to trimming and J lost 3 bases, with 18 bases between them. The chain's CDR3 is CASSSGGASREETQYF. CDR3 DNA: TGTGCCAGCAGCTCTGGCGGGGCTAGCCGTGAAGAGACCCAGTACTTC.

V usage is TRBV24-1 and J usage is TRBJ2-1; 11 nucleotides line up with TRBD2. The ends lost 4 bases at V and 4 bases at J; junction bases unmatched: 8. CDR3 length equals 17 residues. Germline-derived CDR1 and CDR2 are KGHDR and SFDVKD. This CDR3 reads CATSDLGTSGLYNEQFF. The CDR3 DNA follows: TGTGCCACCAGTGACCTAGGGACTAGCGGACTGTACAATGAGCAGTTCTTC.

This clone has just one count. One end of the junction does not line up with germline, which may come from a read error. The CDR3 protein is CSFEQGGRNTEAFF. The CDR3 DNA sequence: TGCAGCTTTGAACAGGGGGGTCGGAACACTGAAGCTTTCTTT. The V call is TRBV29-1, the J call TRBJ1-1; 8 nucleotides match TRBD1. The germline CDR1 and CDR2 sequences are SQVTM and ANQGSEA. The CDR3 has 14 amino acids. Using reference TRBV29-1 and TRBJ1-1 for the parts outside the CDR3, the full variable domain is SAVISQKPSRDICQRGTSLTIQCQVDSQVTMMFWYRQQPGQSLTLIATANQGSEATYESGFVIDKFPISRPNLTFSTLTVSNMSPEDSSIYLCSFEQGGRNTEAFFGQGTRLTVV.

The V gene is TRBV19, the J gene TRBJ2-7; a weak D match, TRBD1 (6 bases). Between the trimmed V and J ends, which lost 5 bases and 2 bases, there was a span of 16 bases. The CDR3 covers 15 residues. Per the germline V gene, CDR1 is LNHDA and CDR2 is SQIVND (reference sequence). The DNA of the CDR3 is TGTGCCAGTAGTTCCAGGGGAGACCCGACCTACGAGCAGTACTTC. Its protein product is CASSSRGDPTYEQYF.

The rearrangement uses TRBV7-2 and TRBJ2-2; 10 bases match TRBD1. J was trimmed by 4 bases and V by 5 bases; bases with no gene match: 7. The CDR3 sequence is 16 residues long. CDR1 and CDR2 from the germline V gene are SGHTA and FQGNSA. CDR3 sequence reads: CASSRDRGDGTGELFF. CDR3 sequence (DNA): TGTGCCAGCAGCCGGGACAGGGGCGATGGCACCGGGGAGCTGTTTTTT.

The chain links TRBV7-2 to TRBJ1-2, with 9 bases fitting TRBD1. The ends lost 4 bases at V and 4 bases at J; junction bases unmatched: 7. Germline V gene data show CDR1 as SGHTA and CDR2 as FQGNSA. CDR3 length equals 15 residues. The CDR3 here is CASSSGQGEVYGYTF. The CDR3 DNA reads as TGTGCCAGCAGCTCGGGACAGGGAGAGGTCTATGGCTACACCTTC.